Presented here are 12 T cell receptor beta chains from one specimen sequenced in a study of blood T cell repertoires in COVID-19 (TCRdb year 2020). Library preparation employed the immunoSEQ multiplex PCR assay. TCRdb's version of the immuneACCESS table is confined to in-frame rearrangements and falls short of the full clone set. An unresolved V gene accounts for under half of the shortfall where checked; the remainder is of unknown origin. For this sample there are 250,000 to 300,000 clones; around 90% appear just once. The top ten clonotypes cover around 1% of the sample. Sequenced sample: PBMCs or T cells enriched from blood (not recorded which). These receptors were taken from a woman aged 30 to 39 who had recovered from COVID-19.

The chain has TRBV9 and TRBJ1-6; D remains unclear. Germline V gene sequence: CDR1 SGDLS, CDR2 YYNGEE. The CDR3 has 15 amino acids. Trimming cost V 0 bases and J 7 bases, with 11 bases left between them. CDR3 residues: CASSVGNQKNSPLHF. Written as DNA, the CDR3 is TGTGCCAGCAGCGTAGGAAACCAGAAGAATTCACCCCTCCACTTT.

The rearrangement links TRBV18 to TRBJ2-7; the D gene is possibly TRBD2 (6 bases). Germline V gene lookup returns CDR1 KGHSH and CDR2 LQKENI. The CDR3 consists of 13 residues. V was pared by 3 bases and J by 6 bases, with 12 bases between. The CDR3 nucleotides are TGTGCCAGCTCACCGGGACTCGGAGGCGAGCAGTACTTC. Its translation: CASSPGLGGEQYF.

This chain connects TRBV19 to TRBJ1-2, with TRBD1 matching over 7 bases. This CDR3 has 12 amino acids. Germline trimming cut 5 bases from V and 6 bases from J; bases unmatched to any gene: 3. Germline CDR1 and CDR2: LNHDA and SQIVND (reference sequence). CDR3 amino acids: CASSSQGDGYTF. CDR3 in DNA: TGTGCCAGTAGTTCTCAGGGGGATGGCTACACCTTC.

The CDR3 DNA reads TGTGCCAGCAGCCGCGGACAGGGATCCCGGCTGAACTATGGCTACACCTTC. Amino acid sequence: CASSRGQGSRLNYGYTF. The chain employs TRBV3-1 (or the pseudogene TRBV3-2) and TRBJ1-2, with TRBD1 identical over 8 bases. Germline trimming cut 4 bases from V and 2 bases from J; bases unmatched to any gene: 12. Germline values: CDR1 LGHDT, CDR2 YNNKEL (reference sequence). The CDR3 runs to 17 residues.

This clone was observed once. The chain recombines TRBV7-9 with TRBJ2-5; no clear D. The CDR3 spans 12 residues. Germline CDR1 SEHNR, CDR2 FQNEAQ (reference sequence). V lost 5 bases and J lost 6, with 10 bases in between. The CDR3 spells CASSPLVQTQYF. The DNA for the CDR3 is TGTGCCAGCAGCCCACTCGTACAGACCCAGTACTTC.

The chain employs TRBV19 and TRBJ1-2; no clear D gene. CDR1 and CDR2 from the germline V gene are LNHDA and SQIVND (reference sequence). CDR3 length equals 15 residues. Trimming removed 4 bases from V and 5 bases from J, with 17 bases in between. CDR3 in amino acids: CASSNLNPGLYGYTF. The DNA for the CDR3 is TGTGCCAGTAGTAATCTAAATCCAGGCCTGTATGGCTACACCTTC.

Remarks on this clone: This CDR3 is also generated by other DNA sequences in the sample. The J gene is TRBJ1-5, the V gene TRBV9; D unresolved. Germline CDR1 and CDR2: SGDLS and YYNGEE. The CDR3 extends over 13 amino acids. Trimming removed 0 bases from V and 4 bases from J, with 5 bases in between. The CDR3: CASSVGENQPQHF. The CDR3 region has the DNA TGTGCCAGCAGCGTAGGAGAGAATCAGCCCCAGCATTTT.

This chain uses TRBV28 with TRBJ2-7; 8 bases match TRBD1. This CDR3 spans 15 amino acids. Germline trimming cut 5 bases from V and 4 bases from J; bases unmatched to any gene: 10. The germline gives CDR1 MDHEN, CDR2 SYDVKM. CDR3 coding DNA: TGTGCCAGCAGTCCCATGGGACAGGCTATTTACGAGCAGTACTTC. Translated, it gives CASSPMGQAIYEQYF. Full variable domain (outside the CDR3, taken from reference TRBV28 and TRBJ2-7): DVKVTQSSRYLVKRTGEKVFLECVQDMDHENMFWYRQDPGLGLRLIYFSYDVKMKEKGDIPEGYSVSREKKERFSLILESASTNQTSMYLCASSPMGQAIYEQYFGPGTRLTVT.

This chain joins TRBV15 and TRBJ1-1; D not resolved. The CDR3 is 15 residues long. CDR1 is LNHNV, CDR2 YYDKDF, per germline (reference sequence). Trimming cost V 0 bases and J 8 bases, with 16 bases left between them. CDR3: CATSRDNWSKHEAFF. DNA of the CDR3: TGTGCCACCAGCAGAGATAACTGGTCCAAGCACGAAGCTTTCTTT.

The J gene is TRBJ2-5, the V gene TRBV4-3, with a tentative D call TRBD1 (6 bases). Germline lookup yields CDR1 LGHNA and CDR2 YSLEER. Trimming left V 0 bases short and J 13 bases short, with 18 bases between. The CDR3 is 14 residues long. CDR3 sequence (DNA): TGCGCCAGCAGCCAAGATCGGACAGTAGGTGGTCTGTACTTC. Its protein product is CASSQDRTVGGLYF.

The chain recombines TRBV24-1 with TRBJ1-5; TRBD1 matches 9 bases. Germline V lookup: CDR1 KGHDR, CDR2 SFDVKD. The CDR3 extends over 15 amino acids. J gave up 5 bases and V 4 bases, and 5 bases lay outside the gene matches. This CDR3 reads CATSETRDRDQPQHF. CDR3 sequence (DNA): TGTGCCACCAGTGAAACCCGGGACAGGGATCAGCCCCAGCATTTT.

The CDR3 spells CAWSVNSGTGELFF. In DNA, the CDR3 is TGTGCCTGGAGTGTAAACAGCGGGACCGGGGAGCTGTTTTTT. The chain is built from TRBV30 and TRBJ2-2, with a weak D call TRBD2 (6 bases). Deletions cut 0 bases from V and 5 bases from J, with 10 bases between. This CDR3 contains 14 residues. Germline V CDR1 and CDR2: GTSNPN, SVGIG (reference sequence).